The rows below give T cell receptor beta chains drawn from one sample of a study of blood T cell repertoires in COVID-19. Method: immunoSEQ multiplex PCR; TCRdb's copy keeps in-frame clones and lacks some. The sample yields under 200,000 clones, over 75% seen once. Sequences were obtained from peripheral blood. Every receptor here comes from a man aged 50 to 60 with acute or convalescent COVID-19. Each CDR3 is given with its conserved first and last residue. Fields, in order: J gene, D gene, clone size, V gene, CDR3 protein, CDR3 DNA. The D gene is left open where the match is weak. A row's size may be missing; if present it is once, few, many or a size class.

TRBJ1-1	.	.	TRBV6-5	CASTGGTEAFF	TGTGCCAGCACTGGCGGCACTGAAGCTTTCTTT
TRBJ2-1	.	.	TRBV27	CASSPEGPGYNEQFF	TGTGCCAGCAGCCCGGAGGGACCAGGATACAATGAGCAGTTCTTC
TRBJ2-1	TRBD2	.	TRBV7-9	CASSPTTSGRVDEQFF	TGTGCCAGCAGTCCGACGACTAGCGGGAGGGTTGATGAGCAGTTCTTC
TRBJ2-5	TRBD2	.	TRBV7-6	CASSAGGLETQYF	TGTGCCAGCAGCGCGGGGGGCCTGGAGACCCAGTACTTC
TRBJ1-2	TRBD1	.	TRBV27	CASSSAGTGSYGYTF	TGTGCCAGCAGCAGCGCAGGGACAGGATCCTATGGCTACACCTTC
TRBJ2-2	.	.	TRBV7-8	CASSLRDVVTGELFF	TGTGCCAGCAGCTTGCGAGATGTCGTCACCGGGGAGCTGTTTTTT
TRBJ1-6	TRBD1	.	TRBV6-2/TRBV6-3	CASSYPGGGSPLHF	TGTGCCAGCAGTTACCCAGGGGGCGGTTCACCCCTCCACTTT
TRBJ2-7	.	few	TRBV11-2	CASSSTATTLWEQYF	TGTGCCAGCAGCTCGACTGCGACTACCCTATGGGAGCAGTACTTC
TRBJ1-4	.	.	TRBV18	CASSPTQTYNEKLFF	TGTGCCAGCTCACCAACCCAAACCTACAATGAAAAACTGTTTTTT
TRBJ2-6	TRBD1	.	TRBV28	CASSFQTGSGANVLTF	TGTGCCAGCAGTTTCCAGACAGGGTCCGGGGCCAACGTCCTGACTTTC
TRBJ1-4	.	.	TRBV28	CASTRQFREKLFF	TGTGCCAGCACCCGACAGTTTAGGGAAAAACTGTTTTTT
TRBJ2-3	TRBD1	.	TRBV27	CASSPEGTGARDTQYF	TGTGCCAGCAGCCCGGAGGGGACAGGGGCAAGAGATACGCAGTATTTT
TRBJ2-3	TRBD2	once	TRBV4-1	CASSPPWMVAGSTDTQYF	TGCGCCAGCAGCCCCCCTTGGATGGTAGCGGGCTCCACAGATACGCAGTATTTT
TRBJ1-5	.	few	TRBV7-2	CASSRSFGEGQPQHF	TGTGCCAGCAGCCGTAGTTTTGGGGAGGGTCAGCCCCAGCATTTT
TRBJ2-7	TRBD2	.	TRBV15	CATPGRVLGEQYF	TGTGCCACCCCCGGGAGGGTCCTAGGCGAGCAGTACTTC
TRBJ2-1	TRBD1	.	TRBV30	CAWSRGPPNEQFF	TGTGCCTGGAGTAGGGGGCCTCCCAATGAGCAGTTCTTC
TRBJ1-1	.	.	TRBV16	CASSRTVSRLNTEAFF	TGTGCCAGCAGCCGGACAGTAAGTAGACTGAACACTGAAGCTTTCTTT
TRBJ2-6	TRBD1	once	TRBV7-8	CASSLTGGSRGANVLTF	TGTGCCAGCAGCCTGACAGGGGGCAGTCGTGGGGCCAACGTCCTGACTTTC
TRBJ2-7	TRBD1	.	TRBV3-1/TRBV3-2	CASSQIGGPSYEQYF	TGTGCCAGCAGCCAAATAGGGGGCCCCTCCTACGAGCAGTACTTC
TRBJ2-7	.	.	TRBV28	CASSLFQVNTYEQYF	TGTGCCAGCAGTTTATTCCAGGTGAATACCTACGAGCAGTACTTC
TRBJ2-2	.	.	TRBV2	CASSEGGFTGELFF	TGTGCCAGCAGTGAAGGAGGGTTCACCGGGGAGCTGTTTTTT
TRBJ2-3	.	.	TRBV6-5	CASKDNYQADTQYF	TGTGCCAGCAAGGACAACTATCAGGCAGATACGCAGTATTTT
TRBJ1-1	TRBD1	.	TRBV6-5	CASSSPTGGMTEAFF	TGTGCCAGCAGCTCCCCGACAGGGGGCATGACTGAAGCTTTCTTT
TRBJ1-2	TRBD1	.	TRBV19	CATRDRGSRGYTF	TGTGCCACGAGGGACAGGGGATCTCGAGGCTACACCTTC
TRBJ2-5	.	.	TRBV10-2	CASSERLRGETQYF	TGCGCCAGCAGTGAAAGGTTGAGAGGGGAGACCCAGTACTTC
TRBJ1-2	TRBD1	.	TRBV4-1	CASSQAPLAGGNGYTF	TGCGCCAGCAGCCAAGCTCCATTGGCAGGGGGTAATGGCTACACCTTC
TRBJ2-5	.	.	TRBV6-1	CASSAFGGRGDETQYF	TGTGCCAGCAGTGCCTTCGGTGGCAGGGGGGACGAGACCCAGTACTTC
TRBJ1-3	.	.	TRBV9	CASRRGSGNTIYF	TGTGCCAGCCGGCGAGGCTCTGGAAACACCATATATTTT
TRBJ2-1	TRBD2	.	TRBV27	CASSPRTSGRVNLSEQFF	TGTGCCAGCAGTCCCCGGACTAGCGGGAGGGTAAATTTAAGTGAGCAGTTCTTC
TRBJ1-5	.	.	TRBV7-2	CASRQEGNQPQHF	TGTGCCAGCCGACAGGAAGGCAATCAGCCCCAGCATTTT
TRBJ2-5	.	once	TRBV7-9	CASSPPPLSGQETQYF	TGTGCCAGCAGCCCTCCCCCGTTAAGCGGACAAGAGACCCAGTACTTC
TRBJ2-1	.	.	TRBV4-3	CASSQDGRYNEQFF	TGCGCCAGCAGCCAAGACGGTCGCTACAATGAGCAGTTCTTC
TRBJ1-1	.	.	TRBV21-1	CASSKWRGMTDPEAFF	TGTGCCAGCAGCAAGTGGCGTGGGATGACAGACCCTGAAGCTTTCTTT
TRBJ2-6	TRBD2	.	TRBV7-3	CASSSSGLAAGANVLTF	TGTGCCAGCAGCTCATCGGGACTAGCGGCTGGGGCCAACGTCCTGACTTTC
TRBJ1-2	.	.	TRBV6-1	CASSEALRTGSYGYTF	TGTGCCAGCAGTGAAGCGCTCCGTACAGGGTCCTATGGCTACACCTTC
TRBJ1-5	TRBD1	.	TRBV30	CAWRSGGNQPQHF	TGTGCCTGGAGATCAGGGGGGAATCAGCCCCAGCATTTT
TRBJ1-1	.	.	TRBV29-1	CSVGISGTEAFF	TGCAGCGTTGGCATCAGTGGCACTGAAGCTTTCTTT
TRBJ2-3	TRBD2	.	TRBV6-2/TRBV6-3	CASSYWRRGLGTDTQYF	TGTGCCAGCAGTTACTGGAGGCGGGGGTTGGGCACAGATACGCAGTATTTT
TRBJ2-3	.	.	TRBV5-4	CASSPQTRGEADTQYF	TGTGCCAGCAGCCCCCAGACTAGGGGAGAGGCAGATACGCAGTATTTT
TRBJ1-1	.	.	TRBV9	CASSSSTANTEAFF	TGTGCCAGCAGCTCCTCGACAGCGAACACTGAAGCTTTCTTT
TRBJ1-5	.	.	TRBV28	CATRGGSQPQHF	TGTGCCACCCGGGGGGGGAGTCAGCCCCAGCATTTT
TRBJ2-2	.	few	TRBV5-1	CASSFTGVSGTGELFF	TGCGCCAGCAGCTTTACAGGCGTCTCGGGCACCGGGGAGCTGTTTTTT
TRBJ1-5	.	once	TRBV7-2	CASSLSRANQPQHF	TGTGCCAGCAGCTTATCCAGGGCGAATCAGCCCCAGCATTTT
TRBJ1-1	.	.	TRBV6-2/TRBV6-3	CASSQPGGRAFF	TGTGCCAGCAGCCAGCCCGGGGGGCGAGCTTTCTTT